Sequencing of this T cell receptor beta chain was carried out in a study of Graves' ophthalmopathy and Graves' hyperthyroidism. General study findings and limits: The 13-signature model separated ophthalmopathy from stable hyperthyroidism at around 86% sensitivity and 80% to 84% specificity. Most expanded clonotypes from thyroid (those above 0.001 frequency) were also found in blood.

RNA transcripts served as template for amplifying TCR beta CDR3 sequences. Following a first-round RT-PCR that used HTBI primers, a second-round multiplex PCR was carried out. TCRdb called the multiplex PCR reads again in MiXCR, with one record for every CDR3 protein. The profile shows 680,000 or so distinct CDR3 sequences, over 20% of them singletons. Enrollment excluded any patients with other autoimmune diseases, uncontrolled infections, pregnancy or lactation. Deletions cut 2 bases from V and 8 bases from J, with 7 bases between. The germline V gene encodes CDR1 SGHTA and CDR2 FQGNSA. This CDR3 is built from 13 residues. This clonotype was picked up many times. Its antigen is still unknown.

The clonotype comes from a woman aged 18-29 years with stable Graves' hyperthyroidism. Some clones in this sample may be carry-over from other donors' samples. The rearrangement joins TRBV7-2 to TRBJ1-6; D gene uncertain. Sequenced material: peripheral blood. CDR3 DNA sequence: TGTGCCAGCAGCTTAAAGGGCGATTCACCCCTCCACTTT. Encoded protein: CASSLKGDSPLHF.